Listed below are T cell receptor beta chains from one sample, sequenced in a study of cytomegalovirus exposure and HLA in healthy donors. The assay was immunoSEQ multiplex PCR, and TCRdb's table has in-frame clones only and misses some. This table has around 130,000 clones, 84% appearing once. Sequencing was carried out using PBMCs. All receptors derive from a woman between 18 and 29 years old in good health and CMV-seropositive. Both conserved end residues are trimmed from each CDR3. Expanded clones get a size class; other rows say once, few or many, or leave the size out.

V: TRBV7-3
size: .
CDR3: ASGEGSTDTQY

V: TRBV2
size: once
CDR3: ASSEEGYNEQF

V: TRBV2
size: .
CDR3: ASSEPRDRVSSTGELF

V: TRBV6-5
size: .
CDR3: ASSYTHGNSPLH

V: TRBV5-1
size: .
CDR3: ASSLVASGGSYEQY

V: TRBV6-1
size: .
CDR3: ASSVRRSYSNQPQH

V: TRBV28
size: once
CDR3: ASSSVRVSSYEQY

V: TRBV6-5
size: .
CDR3: ALEGEGY

V: TRBV29-1
size: .
CDR3: SVGRDRGEAF

V: TRBV2
size: .
CDR3: ASARGTANTGELF